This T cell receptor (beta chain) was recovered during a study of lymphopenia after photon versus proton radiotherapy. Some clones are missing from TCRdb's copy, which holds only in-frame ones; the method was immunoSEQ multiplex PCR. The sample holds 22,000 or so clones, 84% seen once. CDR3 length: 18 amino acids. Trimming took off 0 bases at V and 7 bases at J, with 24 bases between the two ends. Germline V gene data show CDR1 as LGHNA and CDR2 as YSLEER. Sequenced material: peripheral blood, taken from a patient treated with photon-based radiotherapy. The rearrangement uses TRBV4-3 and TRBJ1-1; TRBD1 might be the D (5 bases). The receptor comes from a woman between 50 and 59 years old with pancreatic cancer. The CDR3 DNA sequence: TGCGCCAGCAGCCAAGATGGGGGTAGGGTGAGTGCGGGGAATGAAGCTTTCTTT. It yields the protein CASSQDGGRVSAGNEAFF.